The next 28 T cell receptor beta chains were all read from a single sample in a study of blood T cells in healthy people across ages. PCR was performed a second time for about 7 to 12 cycles using a sample-barcoded 5' primer and a J-beta primer mix. TCRdb reprocessed the 5' RACE reads via MiXCR and lists one record per CDR3 protein. Among about 1.1 million distinct CDR3 sequences, roughly two fifths were seen once, and the ten largest hold roughly 13%. Sequenced sample: blood. These receptors originate from a man younger than 35 in good health.

The rearrangement links TRBV6-2 or TRBV6-3 to TRBJ1-5; D gene ambiguous. This CDR3 has 17 residues. CDR1 is MNHEY, CDR2 SVGEGT, per germline. V was shortened by 4 bases and J by 0 bases, with 16 bases between the two germline ends. This chain's CDR3 is CASSFSPGWYSNQPQHF. The CDR3 coding sequence is TGTGCCAGCAGTTTTTCCCCGGGCTGGTATAGCAATCAGCCCCAGCATTTT.

The V gene is TRBV27, the J gene TRBJ1-2; D is unclear. CDR1 and CDR2 from the germline V gene are MNHEY and SMNVEV (reference sequence). V lost 6 bases and J 2 bases, leaving 19 bases between the germline ends. This CDR3 contains 16 residues. The CDR3 nucleotides read TGTGCCAGCAGCCCATTATTGGGCACCGTCAACTATGGCTACACCTTC. This translates into CASSPLLGTVNYGYTF.

This rearrangement joins TRBV12-3 or TRBV12-4 to TRBJ2-5; D is tentatively TRBD1 or TRBD2 (6 bases each). The CDR3 is made up of 14 amino acids. Trimming took 2 bases from V and 5 from J, leaving 12 bases between them. The CDR3 DNA follows: TGTGCCAGCAGTTTAAGGGGGGCGCGGGAGACCCAGTACTTC. Protein product: CASSLRGARETQYF.

This clonotype occurred a few times. The gene calls are TRBV7-2 and TRBJ2-7; D might be TRBD2 (5 bases). Germline V gene sequence: CDR1 SGHTA, CDR2 FQGNSA. V was trimmed by 6 bases and J by 2 bases, leaving 14 bases between them. This CDR3 spans 14 amino acids. This CDR3 is CASRFTGKTYEQYF. For the CDR3, the DNA is TGTGCCAGCAGATTCACCGGGAAAACCTACGAGCAGTACTTC. Supplemented by reference TRBV7-2 and TRBJ2-7, the full variable domain reads GAGVSQSPSNKVTEKGKDVELRCDPISGHTALYWYRQSLGQGLEFLIYFQGNSAPDKSGLPSDRFSAERTGGSVSTLTIQRTQQEDSAVYLCASRFTGKTYEQYFGPGTRLTVT.

The chain links TRBV20-1 to TRBJ2-3; D gene ambiguous. The ends were cut back, 4 bases at V and 2 bases at J, with 10 bases in the middle. CDR1 and CDR2 from the germline V gene are DFQATT and SNEGSKA (reference sequence). This CDR3 has 13 amino acids. In nucleotides, the CDR3 is TGCAGTGCTACCCAGGATTCCACAGATACGCAGTATTTT. Translated, it gives CSATQDSTDTQYF.

This clonotype was recorded a few times. V gene TRBV29-1 combines with J gene TRBJ1-1, with D unresolved. The CDR3 is 12 amino acids. Per the germline V gene, CDR1 is SQVTM and CDR2 is ANQGSEA. V was clipped by 3 bases and J by 0 bases, with 5 bases between them. The chain's CDR3 is CSVDQVNTEAFF. Written as DNA, the CDR3 is TGCAGCGTTGACCAGGTGAACACTGAAGCTTTCTTT.

The rearrangement joins TRBV12-3 or TRBV12-4 to TRBJ1-1; TRBD1 aligns across 7 bases. The CDR3 covers 14 residues. Trimming took 7 bases from V and 0 from J; bases not matched to a gene: 5. CDR3 residues: CASNLGQVNTEAFF. In DNA form, the CDR3 reads TGTGCCAGCAACCTCGGACAGGTGAACACTGAAGCTTTCTTT.

The V call is TRBV28, the J call TRBJ2-1; D is undetermined. CDR3 length equals 12 residues. V shed 5 bases and J shed 10 bases, with 12 bases lying between them. Germline V gives CDR1 MDHEN, CDR2 SYDVKM. The DNA for the CDR3 is TGTGCCAGCAGTCTCCGAGCGAGCGAGCAGTTCTTC. This translates into CASSLRASEQFF.

This clonotype was seen a handful of times. V gene TRBV6-5 combines with J gene TRBJ2-5, with a tentative D call TRBD1 (6 bases). V dropped 6 bases and J dropped 2 bases, with 19 bases sitting between them. CDR1 MNHEY and CDR2 SVGAGI come from the germline V gene. The CDR3 contains 16 residues. The CDR3 loop is CASSQRTELLQETQYF. The CDR3 nucleotides are TGTGCCAGCAGCCAAAGGACAGAGCTTCTTCAAGAGACCCAGTACTTC.

This chain links TRBV18 with TRBJ2-3; tentatively, D is TRBD1 or TRBD2 (5 bases each). CDR3 length: 14 residues. Trimming pared 1 base from V and 1 base from J, leaving 6 bases between. Germline V gives CDR1 KGHSH, CDR2 LQKENI. Here the CDR3 DNA reads TGTGCCAGCTCACCACGGGACGGCACAGATACGCAGTATTTT. The encoded protein is CASSPRDGTDTQYF.

The sample holds a few counts of this clonotype. The chain combines TRBV10-3 with TRBJ1-1, with 9 bases identical to TRBD1. Trimming removed 3 bases from V and 3 bases from J; junction bases left unmatched: 5. Germline V lookup: CDR1 ENHRY, CDR2 SYGVKD. The CDR3 loop spans 15 amino acids. The CDR3, as DNA: TGTGCCATCAGTGAACCCGGGACAGGGCACACTGAAGCTTTCTTT. Its translation is CAISEPGTGHTEAFF.

The chain links TRBV12-3 or TRBV12-4 to TRBJ1-1; no clear D. The CDR3 consists of 13 residues. V was trimmed by 10 bases and J by 3 bases, leaving 15 bases between them. The CDR3 sequence: CANTPIEDTEAFF. CDR3 in DNA: TGTGCCAACACCCCCATAGAGGACACTGAAGCTTTCTTT.

This chain connects TRBV12-3 or TRBV12-4 to TRBJ2-1, with TRBD1 matching over 9 bases. This CDR3 is 16 amino acids long. With V trimmed by 3 bases and J by 4 bases, 7 bases remained unmatched. CDR3 loop: CASSFIVGQGYNEQFF. The DNA of the CDR3 is TGTGCCAGCAGTTTCATTGTGGGACAGGGATACAATGAGCAGTTCTTC.

The rearrangement links TRBV28 to TRBJ2-3; D unclear. Trimming removed 1 base from V and 8 bases from J, with 7 bases in between. The CDR3 extends over 12 amino acids. Germline loops: CDR1 MDHEN, CDR2 SYDVKM. This CDR3 reads CASSLLGGTQYF. CDR3 DNA: TGTGCCAGCAGTTTATTGGGCGGTACGCAGTATTTT.

The chain uses TRBV20-1 and TRBJ2-7; 12 nucleotides agree with TRBD2. This CDR3 region has 16 residues. Germline trimming cut 0 bases from V and 7 bases from J; bases unmatched to any gene: 10. Germline values: CDR1 DFQATT, CDR2 SNEGSKA (reference sequence). CDR3 bases: TGCAGTGCTAGAGATCGGACTAGCGGGGCCTACAATGAGCAGTACTTC. Translated: CSARDRTSGAYNEQYF.

The CDR3, as DNA: TGTGCCAGCAGCCAAGTCGAGATTGAGCAGTTCTTC. It specifies CASSQVEIEQFF. The chain carries TRBV3-1 and TRBJ2-1; no definite D call. Trimming took 1 base from V and 9 from J, leaving 7 bases between them. This CDR3 has 12 amino acids. CDR1 is LGHDT, CDR2 YNNKEL, per germline (reference sequence).

This clonotype came up a few times. CDR3 sequence (DNA): TGTGCCAGCGCTAGAGAGAACTATGGCTACACCTTC. Translated: CASARENYGYTF. This sequence joins TRBV7-9 and TRBJ1-2; D not resolved. The CDR3 loop spans 12 amino acids. The V gene's germline CDR1 is SEHNR and CDR2 FQNEAQ (reference sequence). Trimming took off 8 bases at V and 2 bases at J, with 9 bases between the two ends. Variable domain in full (rest from reference TRBV7-9 and TRBJ1-2): DTGVSQNPRHKITKRGQNVTFRCDPISEHNRLYWYRQTLGQGPEFLTYFQNEAQLEKSRLLSDRFSAERPKGSFSTLEIQRTEQGDSAMYLCASARENYGYTFGSGTRLTVV.

The chain carries TRBV7-9 and TRBJ2-3; 7 bases fit TRBD2. The germline V gene has CDR1 SEHNR and CDR2 FQNEAQ (reference sequence). The J segment lost 1 base and the V segment lost 4 bases, leaving 11 bases of the junction unmatched. The CDR3 spans 17 residues. The CDR3 reads CASSYDCERDRTDTQYF. DNA of the CDR3: TGTGCCAGCAGCTACGACTGTGAGCGGGATCGCACAGATACGCAGTATTTT.

This clonotype was seen a few times. No DNA is shown, since the ends of the CDR3 on it are uncertain; the CDR3 is the one TCRdb lists. This chain connects TRBV28 to TRBJ1-1; the table's D call, TRBD1, was not checked against the DNA. The length of the CDR3 is 17 amino acids, counting both ends. Germline CDR1 MDHEN, CDR2 SYDVKM. The CDR3 sequence: CASSFRARGLRNTEAFF.

A word on this clonotype: One end of the junction varies from germline; a read error may be responsible. The genes are TRBV12-3 or TRBV12-4 and TRBJ2-2, with TRBD2 as a possible D gene (5 bases). The CDR3 is 15 amino acids. The CDR3 DNA sequence: TGTGCCAGCAGTTTTGTGGGTCTGAACACCGGGGAGTTGTTTTTT. Residues: CASSFVGLNTGELFF.

This rearrangement joins TRBV6-5 to TRBJ2-1, with D possibly TRBD1 on 5 matching bases. Between the trimmed V and J ends, which lost 0 bases and 0 bases, there was a span of 12 bases. CDR1 MNHEY and CDR2 SVGAGI come from the germline V gene. The CDR3 consists of 17 residues. CDR3 bases: TGTGCCAGCAGTTACTCGATCAGGGCGAGCTCCTACAATGAGCAGTTCTTC. Translated: CASSYSIRASSYNEQFF.

The chain is built from TRBV20-1 and TRBJ2-3, with 11 positions matching TRBD2. CDR3 length equals 15 residues. Germline V gene sequence: CDR1 DFQATT, CDR2 SNEGSKA (reference sequence). Germline trimming cut 4 bases from V and 2 bases from J; bases unmatched to any gene: 5. In DNA, the CDR3 is TGCAGTGCTACTACTAGCGGGGGACTCACAGATACGCAGTATTTT. This gives the protein CSATTSGGLTDTQYF.

This clonotype has ten or more counts. The V call is TRBV7-3, the J call TRBJ2-5, with D perhaps matching TRBD2 (5 bases). The CDR3 is made up of 15 amino acids. V lost 5 bases to trimming and J lost 5 bases, with 18 bases between them. Germline CDR1 reads SGHTA; CDR2 reads FQGTGA. The DNA of the CDR3 is TGTGCCAGCAGCCTTAATGGGAGAAACGGGGAGACCCAGTACTTC. It translates to CASSLNGRNGETQYF.

This clonotype was counted a few times. The genes are TRBV27 and TRBJ1-5; 7 positions agree with TRBD1. Germline assignment: CDR1 MNHEY and CDR2 SMNVEV (reference sequence). V was clipped by 3 bases and J by 5 bases; unmatched bases: 13. The CDR3 has 17 residues. CDR3 residues: CASSLTRTQGGDQPQHF. CDR3 nucleotide sequence: TGTGCCAGCAGTTTGACGAGGACCCAGGGGGGTGATCAGCCCCAGCATTTT.

A few counts support this clonotype. The chain uses TRBV5-1 and TRBJ2-1; tentatively, D is TRBD2 (5 bases). V lost 1 base, J lost 5 bases, and 10 bases lay in between. This CDR3 region has 14 residues. Looked up from germline, CDR1 is SGHRS and CDR2 is YFSETQ. The CDR3 region has the DNA TGCGCCAGCAGCTTGTCTAGCTACCACAATGAGCAGTTCTTC. Protein: CASSLSSYHNEQFF.

At least ten counts were recorded for this clonotype. The rearrangement joins TRBV12-3 or TRBV12-4 to TRBJ2-1, with 9 bases lining up with TRBD1. The CDR3 length is 16 residues. V lost 5 bases and J lost 2; bases outside the gene matches: 7. The CDR3 loop reads CASSTVWTGAYNEQFF. The CDR3 DNA reads as TGTGCCAGCAGTACCGTCTGGACAGGGGCCTACAATGAGCAGTTCTTC.

V usage is TRBV3-1 and J usage is TRBJ2-2; maybe TRBD2 (6 bases). Between the trimmed V and J ends, which lost 5 bases and 5 bases, there was a span of 12 bases. The length of the CDR3 is 14 residues. The germline gives CDR1 LGHDT, CDR2 YNNKEL (reference sequence). CDR3 amino acids: CASSATSKTGELFF. For the CDR3, the DNA is TGTGCCAGCAGCGCGACTAGTAAAACCGGGGAGCTGTTTTTT.

In its sample, this clonotype was seen a few times. The chain uses TRBV20-1 and TRBJ1-2; tentative D call: TRBD1 (5 bases). This CDR3 has 14 residues. V shed 1 base and J shed 4 bases, with 13 bases lying between them. The germline CDR1 and CDR2 sequences are DFQATT and SNEGSKA (reference sequence). DNA for the CDR3: TGCAGTGCTAGAGTCCGGGGCGGGAGCTATGGCTACACCTTC. Translation: CSARVRGGSYGYTF.